This T cell receptor beta chain originates from a study of T cell clonality in common variable immunodeficiency. Many counts were recorded for this clone. Read sequence stops 3 residues before the CDR3 end, and the germline J gene provides the missing end. CDR3 length: 14 residues. The germline gives CDR1 SNHLY, CDR2 FYNNEI. V gave up 5 bases and J gave up 5 bases, with 15 bases separating them. Here immunoSEQ multiplex PCR was the method, and the copy in TCRdb shows in-frame clones only, minus some. The sample includes roughly 40,000 clones, none of them occurring once. The sequence was collected from a person aged 18 to 75 in good health. Sequenced material: peripheral blood mononuclear cells. V gene TRBV2 combines with J gene TRBJ2-5, with D possibly being TRBD2 (5 bases). CDR3 DNA, as far as it was read: TGTGCCAGCAGTCCTGTAGCACTAGGGGAGACC. This codes for CASSPVALGET. The entire CDR3 sequence reads CASSPVALGETQYF.